In this sample, the clone carrying this T cell receptor (beta chain) turned up many times. The antigen is unknown. The CDR3 extends 3 residues past the end of the read, so its final part is completed from the germline J gene. Both groups were predominantly of Caucasian heritage. CVID and control samples used equivalent genomic DNA input. TCRdb keeps only in-frame clones here, not all; method: immunoSEQ multiplex PCR. The specimen has tens of thousands of clones, none found just once. V was cut by 2 bases and J by 4 bases, with 8 bases left in between. The CDR3 extends over 14 amino acids. Looked up from germline, CDR1 is MDHEN and CDR2 is SYDVKM. This record belongs to a study of T cell clonality in common variable immunodeficiency. General study points: Compared with controls, CVID subjects had fewer shared TCRbeta clones. Compared with healthy controls, CVID subjects showed increased TCRbeta clonality, mostly in about a third.

This chain joins TRBV28 and TRBJ1-4, with TRBD1 as a possible D gene (6 bases). Sample: peripheral blood mononuclear cells. This receptor was identified in a person aged 18 to 70 in good health. The CDR3 DNA, read in part, is TGTGCCAGCAGTTTACAGGGGAATAATGAAAAA. It translates to CASSLQGNNEK. The full CDR3 sequence reads CASSLQGNNEKLFF.